One and the same sample provided the 28 T cell receptor beta chains below, sequenced in a study of blood T cell repertoires in COVID-19. Assay used: immunoSEQ multiplex PCR; TCRdb lists only in-frame clones, some missing. The table lists a few hundred thousand clones, about 92% of them singletons, with more than 0.55% in the top ten. The sequencing input was PBMCs or T cells enriched from blood (not recorded which). The source of these receptors is a man between 18 and 29 years old who had recovered from COVID-19.

This clone was counted a single time. The genes are TRBV27 and TRBJ1-6; 11 bases agree with TRBD1. The V gene end was trimmed by 2 bases and the J gene end by 10 bases; junction bases not matched to a gene: 4. Germline V gene data show CDR1 as MNHEY and CDR2 as SMNVEV (reference sequence). The CDR3 consists of 15 residues. Here the CDR3 reads CASSLGTGGFSPLHF. CDR3 nucleotide sequence: TGTGCCAGCAGTTTAGGGACAGGGGGATTCTCACCCCTCCACTTT.

The chain has TRBV5-1 and TRBJ2-1, with D uncertain. V was shortened by 0 bases and J by 7 bases, with 8 bases between the two germline ends. The CDR3 loop spans 13 amino acids. Germline CDR1 is SGHRS and CDR2 is YFSETQ. CDR3 amino acids: CASSLDRMNEQFF. CDR3 nucleotides: TGCGCCAGCAGCTTGGACAGAATGAATGAGCAGTTCTTC.

The chain links TRBV5-4 to TRBJ1-1; D gene uncertain. Trimming removed 1 base at V and 4 bases at J, with 5 bases between. Germline V gene data show CDR1 as SGHNT and CDR2 as YYREEE (reference sequence). CDR3 length: 12 residues. The CDR3, as DNA: TGTGCCAGCAGCTTGCGGGGCACTGAAGCTTTCTTT. This encodes CASSLRGTEAFF.

J is TRBJ1-4 and V is TRBV6-1; the D gene is possibly TRBD1 (5 bases). The CDR3 loop spans 14 amino acids. V lost 2 bases and J lost 8, with 12 bases in between. Germline V CDR1 and CDR2: MNHNS, SASEGT. The CDR3 DNA reads TGTGCCAGCAGTGAAAGTGGGGCTCTCGAAAAACTGTTTTTT. Protein product: CASSESGALEKLFF.

The chain recombines TRBV28 with TRBJ1-2; the match to TRBD1 covers 10 bases. The CDR3 covers 15 residues. In germline, CDR1 is MDHEN, CDR2 SYDVKM. The V and J ends lost 5 bases and 4 bases, in that order; junction bases with no gene match: 7. Written as DNA, the CDR3 is TGTGCCAGCAGTCCCCAGACAGGGGGCAGCTATGGCTACACCTTC. Encoded protein: CASSPQTGGSYGYTF.

In its sample, this clone was seen once. The CDR3 loop reads CASSPLASSYNEQFF. CDR3 in DNA: TGCGCCAGCAGCCCACTAGCGAGCTCCTACAATGAGCAGTTCTTC. This chain uses TRBV5-1 with TRBJ2-1; 7 bases fit TRBD2. The CDR3 spans 15 residues. V was clipped by 4 bases and J by 0 bases; unmatched bases: 4. Per the germline V gene, CDR1 is SGHRS and CDR2 is YFSETQ.

This clone was detected once. This sequence joins TRBV6-1 and TRBJ1-6; D uncertain. V was clipped by 4 bases and J by 6 bases, with 16 bases between them. The CDR3 consists of 16 residues. Germline values: CDR1 MNHNS, CDR2 SASEGT. The CDR3 DNA follows: TGTGCCAGCAGTGTGTCATGGCCGCCCATTAATTCACCCCTCCACTTT. Translated, it gives CASSVSWPPINSPLHF.

V gene TRBV10-3 combines with J gene TRBJ1-5; perhaps TRBD1 as D (6 bases). The CDR3 covers 14 residues. V lost 0 bases to trimming and J lost 9 bases, with 12 bases between them. The germline CDR1 and CDR2 sequences are ENHRY and SYGVKD. CDR3 bases: TGTGCCATCAGTGAGTCCGAGGGGGATACGCCCCAGCATTTT. Residues: CAISESEGDTPQHF.

The rearrangement links TRBV18 to TRBJ2-1; 16 nucleotides agree with TRBD2. J gave up 4 bases and V 1 base, and 10 bases lay outside the gene matches. Germline V gene lookup returns CDR1 KGHSH and CDR2 LQKENI. The CDR3 runs to 20 residues. Here the CDR3 reads CASSPQPGLAGGVIYNEQFF. DNA of the CDR3: TGTGCCAGCTCACCACAACCGGGACTAGCGGGAGGGGTTATTTACAATGAGCAGTTCTTC.

Only one count was recorded for this clone. DNA for the CDR3: TGTGCCAGCAGTGAAATGGGCTACACATCCCTCGAGCAGTACTTC. It encodes CASSEMGYTSLEQYF. The chain couples TRBV6-1 to TRBJ2-7; D is ambiguous. This CDR3 is built from 15 residues. Germline assignment: CDR1 MNHNS and CDR2 SASEGT. V was trimmed by 2 bases and J by 6 bases, leaving 17 bases between them.

The V and J genes are TRBV5-5 and TRBJ1-4, with a tentative D call TRBD1 (6 bases). Per germline, CDR1 SGHKS and CDR2 YYEKEE (reference sequence). The CDR3 loop spans 15 amino acids. Trimming shortened V by 2 bases and J by 5 bases, and 13 bases separated the two germline ends. The CDR3 coding sequence is TGTGCCAGCAGCTTACAGGGAAGGAAAAATGAAAAACTGTTTTTT. This codes for CASSLQGRKNEKLFF.

This clone showed up just a few times. The gene calls are TRBV29-1 and TRBJ2-3, with D possibly being TRBD1 (5 bases). From germline, CDR1 is SQVTM and CDR2 ANQGSEA. V was shortened by 6 bases and J by 1 base, with 11 bases between the two germline ends. The CDR3 is made up of 13 amino acids. CDR3 amino acids: CSVDETGTDTQYF. CDR3 sequence (DNA): TGCAGCGTAGACGAGACAGGCACAGATACGCAGTATTTT.

The chain couples TRBV5-1 to TRBJ1-6; 8 bases map to TRBD1. V shed 4 bases, J shed 10 bases, and the junction held 22 bases outside the gene matches. This CDR3 is 19 amino acids long. Looked up from germline, CDR1 is SGHRS and CDR2 is YFSETQ. CDR3 sequence reads: CASSPRSGTGGGKNSPLHF. The CDR3 DNA follows: TGCGCCAGCAGCCCCAGATCCGGGACAGGCGGTGGGAAGAACTCACCCCTCCACTTT. The full variable domain, in which reference TRBV5-1 and TRBJ1-6 provide the parts outside the CDR3, is KAGVTQTPRYLIKTRGQQVTLSCSPISGHRSVSWYQQTPGQGLQFLFEYFSETQRNKGNFPGRFSGRQFSNSRSEMNVSTLELGDSALYLCASSPRSGTGGGKNSPLHFGNGTRLTVT.

V gene TRBV28 combines with J gene TRBJ2-3; 8 bases fit TRBD2. The CDR3 consists of 14 residues. The ends lost 5 bases at V and 6 bases at J; junction bases unmatched: 7. Germline-derived CDR1 and CDR2 are MDHEN and SYDVKM. In DNA form, the CDR3 reads TGTGCCAGCAGTAGGCTAGCGGGTCATGATACGCAGTATTTT. Amino acids: CASSRLAGHDTQYF.

Many counts were recorded for this clone. The gene calls are TRBV4-1 and TRBJ1-1, with TRBD1 matching over 7 bases. Germline-derived CDR1 and CDR2 are MGHRA and YSYEKL. V shed 3 bases, J shed 0 bases, and the junction held 4 bases outside the gene matches. The CDR3 totals 15 residues. CDR3 loop: CASSQGGQLNTEAFF. Written as DNA, the CDR3 is TGCGCCAGCAGCCAGGGGGGACAGCTGAACACTGAAGCTTTCTTT.

For this clone: The junction shows a germline mismatch at one end, possibly a read error. V usage is TRBV10-3 and J usage is TRBJ1-1; tentatively, D is TRBD1 (5 bases). This CDR3 spans 16 amino acids. Per germline, CDR1 ENHRY and CDR2 SYGVKD. CDR3 sequence (DNA): TGTGCCATCAGTGAGTCGTCAACAGGCTCGAACTCTGAAGCTTTCTTT. It specifies CAISESSTGSNSEAFF.

The V call is TRBV6-5, the J call TRBJ1-2, with D perhaps matching TRBD1 (5 bases). The germline V gene has CDR1 MNHEY and CDR2 SVGAGI. The V and J ends lost 8 bases and 3 bases respectively, with 13 bases between them. The CDR3 has 13 amino acids. The CDR3 spells CASGRWGDYGYTF. For the CDR3, the DNA is TGTGCCAGCGGGCGGTGGGGGGACTATGGCTACACCTTC.

The rearrangement joins TRBV3-1 (or the pseudogene TRBV3-2) to TRBJ2-7, with 7 bases matching TRBD2. Germline lookup yields CDR1 LGHDT and CDR2 YNNKEL (reference sequence). With 5 bases clipped from V and 0 bases from J, the junction kept 10 bases outside the gene matches. The CDR3 has 16 amino acids. CDR3 DNA: TGTGCCAGCAGCTCTTCGAGCGGGACCTCCTCCTACGAGCAGTACTTC. Protein sequence: CASSSSSGTSSYEQYF.

The chain is built from TRBV2 and TRBJ1-1, with D possibly TRBD1 on 6 matching bases. CDR1 SNHLY and CDR2 FYNNEI come from the germline V gene. This CDR3 comprises 14 residues. Trimming took 4 bases from V and 0 from J, leaving 9 bases between them. The CDR3 sequence: CASSAQGMNTEAFF. DNA for the CDR3: TGTGCCAGCAGTGCTCAGGGGATGAACACTGAAGCTTTCTTT.

J is TRBJ2-5 and V is TRBV7-8, with D tentatively TRBD2 (6 bases). Trimming stripped 6 bases from V and 5 bases from J, with 10 bases between. CDR1 and CDR2 from the germline V gene are SGHVS and FQNEAQ. This CDR3 has 12 residues. For the CDR3, the DNA is TGTGCCAGCAGGCGGGGCGGGGAGACCCAGTACTTC. It specifies CASRRGGETQYF.

This clone was seen a single time. The rearrangement uses TRBV19 and TRBJ2-3; TRBD2 matches 7 bases. Germline V gene lookup returns CDR1 LNHDA and CDR2 SQIVND (reference sequence). The CDR3 is 17 residues long. Trimming at V came to 3 bases and at J to 3 bases, leaving 12 bases not matched to a gene. This chain's CDR3 is CASSIGSSGRRTDTQYF. Here the CDR3 DNA reads TGTGCCAGTAGTATTGGGTCTAGCGGTAGACGGACAGATACGCAGTATTTT.

The rearrangement uses TRBV28 and TRBJ1-2; 7 positions agree with TRBD1. The germline V gene has CDR1 MDHEN and CDR2 SYDVKM. V gave up 3 bases and J gave up 7 bases; unmatched junction bases: 11. The CDR3 is made up of 15 amino acids. This CDR3 is CASSFARTGGGGYTF. CDR3 DNA sequence: TGTGCCAGCAGTTTCGCTCGGACAGGTGGCGGTGGCTACACCTTC.

J is TRBJ1-2 and V is TRBV12-3 or TRBV12-4; D remains ambiguous. Between the trimmed V and J ends, which lost 3 bases and 5 bases, there was a span of 10 bases. This CDR3 region has 13 residues. The CDR3 DNA reads as TGTGCCAGCAGTTTGTCAGCGGATTATGGCTACACCTTC. Its protein product is CASSLSADYGYTF.

The gene calls are TRBV3-1 (or the pseudogene TRBV3-2) and TRBJ1-3; D may be TRBD1 (6 bases). From germline, CDR1 is LGHDT and CDR2 YNNKEL (reference sequence). The CDR3 is 16 residues long. Between the trimmed V and J ends, which lost 1 base and 4 bases, there was a span of 14 bases. The CDR3 spells CASSQVGGSGGNTIYF. The CDR3 bases are TGTGCCAGCAGCCAAGTAGGGGGATCGGGCGGAAACACCATATATTTT.

This chain connects TRBV5-1 to TRBJ2-2; TRBD2 is a possible D gene (6 bases). Germline V CDR1 and CDR2: SGHRS, YFSETQ. Deletions cut 4 bases from V and 5 bases from J, with 12 bases between. The CDR3 runs to 14 residues. CDR3 nucleotides: TGCGCCAGCAGCGTCATACTAGCAACCGGGGAGCTGTTTTTT. This translates into CASSVILATGELFF.

The V and J genes are TRBV13 and TRBJ2-7, with TRBD1 matching over 7 bases. CDR1 PRHDT and CDR2 FYEKMQ come from the germline V gene (reference sequence). The CDR3 consists of 15 residues. V lost 7 bases and J lost 2; bases outside the gene matches: 11. CDR3 region: CASTINSGQTYEQYF. In nucleotides, the CDR3 is TGTGCCAGCACCATTAACTCGGGACAGACCTACGAGCAGTACTTC. The full variable domain, completed using reference TRBV13 and TRBJ2-7, is AAGVIQSPRHLIKEKRETATLKCYPIPRHDTVYWYQQGPGQDPQFLISFYEKMQSDKGSIPDRFSAQQFSDYHSELNMSSLELGDSALYFCASTINSGQTYEQYFGPGTRLTVT.

The gene calls are TRBV13 and TRBJ2-1, with 9 nucleotides matching TRBD2. CDR3 length: 16 residues. The germline gives CDR1 PRHDT, CDR2 FYEKMQ (reference sequence). Trimming took 2 bases from V and 8 from J; bases not matched to a gene: 10. Written as DNA, the CDR3 is TGTGCCAGCAGCTTATCCGGCGGGAGGGCCTATCATGAGCAGTTCTTC. It yields the protein CASSLSGGRAYHEQFF.

The V gene is TRBV5-5, the J gene TRBJ1-1; 7 nucleotides agree with TRBD1. The V gene's germline CDR1 is SGHKS and CDR2 YYEKEE (reference sequence). The CDR3 length is 15 residues. V shed 5 bases and J 1 base; nucleotides not matched to a gene: 8. CDR3 nucleotides: TGTGCCAGCAGGCAGGACAGGTTAAGGAACACTGAAGCTTTCTTT. Its protein is CASRQDRLRNTEAFF. The full variable domain, in which reference TRBV5-5 and TRBJ1-1 provide the parts outside the CDR3, is DAGVTQSPTHLIKTRGQQVTLRCSPISGHKSVSWYQQVLGQGPQFIFQYYEKEERGRGNFPDRFSARQFPNYSSELNVNALLLGDSALYLCASRQDRLRNTEAFFGQGTRLTVV.